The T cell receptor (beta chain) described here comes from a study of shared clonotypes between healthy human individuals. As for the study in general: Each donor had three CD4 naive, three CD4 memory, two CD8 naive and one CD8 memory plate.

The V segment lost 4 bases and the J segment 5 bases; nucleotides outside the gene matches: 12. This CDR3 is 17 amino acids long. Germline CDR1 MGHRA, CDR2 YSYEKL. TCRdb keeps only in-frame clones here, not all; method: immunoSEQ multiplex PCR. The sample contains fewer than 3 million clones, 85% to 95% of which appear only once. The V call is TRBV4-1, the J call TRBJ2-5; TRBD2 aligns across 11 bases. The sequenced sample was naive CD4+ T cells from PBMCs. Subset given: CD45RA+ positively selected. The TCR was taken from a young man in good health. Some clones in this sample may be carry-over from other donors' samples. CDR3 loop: CASSLPGLAGGRETQYF. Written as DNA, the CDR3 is TGCGCCAGCAGCCTTCCAGGGCTAGCGGGAGGTCGGGAGACCCAGTACTTC.